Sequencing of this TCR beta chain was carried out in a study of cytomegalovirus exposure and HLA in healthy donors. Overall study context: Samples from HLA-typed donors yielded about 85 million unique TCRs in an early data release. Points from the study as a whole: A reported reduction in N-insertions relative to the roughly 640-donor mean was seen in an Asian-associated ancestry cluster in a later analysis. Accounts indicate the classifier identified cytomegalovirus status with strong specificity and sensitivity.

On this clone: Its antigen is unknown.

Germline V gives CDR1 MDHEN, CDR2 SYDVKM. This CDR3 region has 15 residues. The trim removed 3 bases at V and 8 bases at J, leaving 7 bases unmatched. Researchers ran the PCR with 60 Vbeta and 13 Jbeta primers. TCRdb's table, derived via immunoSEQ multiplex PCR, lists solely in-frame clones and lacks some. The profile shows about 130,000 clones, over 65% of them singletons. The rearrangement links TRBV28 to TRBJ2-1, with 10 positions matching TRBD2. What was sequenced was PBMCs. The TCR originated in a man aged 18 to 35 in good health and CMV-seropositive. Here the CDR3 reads CASSFELAGSHEQFF. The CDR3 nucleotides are TGTGCCAGCAGTTTCGAACTAGCGGGGTCACATGAGCAGTTCTTC.